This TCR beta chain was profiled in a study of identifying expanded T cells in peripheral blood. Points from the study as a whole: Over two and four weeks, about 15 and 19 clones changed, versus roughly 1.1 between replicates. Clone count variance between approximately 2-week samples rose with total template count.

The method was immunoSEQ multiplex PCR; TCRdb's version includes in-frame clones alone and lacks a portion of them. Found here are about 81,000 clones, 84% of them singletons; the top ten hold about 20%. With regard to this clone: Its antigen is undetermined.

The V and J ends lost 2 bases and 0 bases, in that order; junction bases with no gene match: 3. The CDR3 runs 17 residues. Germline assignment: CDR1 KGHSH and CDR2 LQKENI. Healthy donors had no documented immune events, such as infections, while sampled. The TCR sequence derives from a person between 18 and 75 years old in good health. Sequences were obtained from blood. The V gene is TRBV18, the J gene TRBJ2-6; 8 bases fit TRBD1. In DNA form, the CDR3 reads TGTGCCAGCTCACCAAGGGGACAGGCCTCTGGGGCCAACGTCCTGACTTTC. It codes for CASSPRGQASGANVLTF.